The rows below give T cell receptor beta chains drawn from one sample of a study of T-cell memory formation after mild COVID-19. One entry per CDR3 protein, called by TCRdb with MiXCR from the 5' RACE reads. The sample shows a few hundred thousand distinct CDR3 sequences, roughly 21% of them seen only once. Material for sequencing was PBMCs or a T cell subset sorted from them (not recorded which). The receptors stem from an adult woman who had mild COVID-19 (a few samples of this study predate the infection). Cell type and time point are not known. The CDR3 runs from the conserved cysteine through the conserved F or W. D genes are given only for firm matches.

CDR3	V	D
CSVLSNKVLSTGAFF	TRBV29-1	NA
CASSSILRPGDTEAFF	TRBV6-2/TRBV6-3	NA
CATSPGRYYGYTF	TRBV24-1	NA
CASSLGVLDTQYF	TRBV12-3/TRBV12-4	NA
CAISAAFLREGYTF	TRBV10-3	NA
CASSLKGGWTEAFF	TRBV18	NA
CASSPSLQGRDNEQFF	TRBV18	NA
CASSPDSLAASTDTQYF	TRBV6-5	NA
CASSSTQGRGGYGYTF	TRBV12-3/TRBV12-4	NA
CASSSGTSGSTDTQYF	TRBV5-5	TRBD2
CASRSRALLYGYTF	TRBV2	NA
CASRNSGPTNNEQFF	TRBV7-9	NA
CASSTLKAGGETQYF	TRBV18	NA
CASSQTGGSSQPQHF	TRBV9	TRBD1
CASSTRTGDGYTF	TRBV7-9	TRBD1
CASSLAWGDTAAEAFF	TRBV7-6	NA
CASSPTGSQGPDTQYF	TRBV18	NA
CASSRRQRNTEAFF	TRBV11-3	NA
CSVVGQGRFYGYTF	TRBV29-1	TRBD1
CATTTGTNTEAFF	TRBV24-1	NA
CASSFERSYTGELFF	TRBV12-3/TRBV12-4	NA
CASSWASGTSDEQYF	TRBV5-1	TRBD2
CASSGGTLDNEQFF	TRBV7-3	NA
CASTYKGGVVGYTF	TRBV12-3/TRBV12-4	NA
CASSYEGWGDKNIQYF	TRBV6-5	NA
CASSFSTSTDTQYF	TRBV12-3/TRBV12-4	NA